The TCR beta chain under discussion was sequenced for a study of blood T cells in healthy people across ages. Study context: Roughly one uniquely barcoded beta molecule per two T cells was captured. Study findings and constraints: Because donor CMV status was unknown, expanded clonotype changes were possibly confounded.

Primers used in a second PCR of roughly 6 to 11 cycles were a sample-barcoded 5' primer and a J-beta primer mix. TCRdb recomputed calls from the 5' RACE reads with MiXCR, one row per CDR3 protein. The sample lists 1,500,000 or so distinct CDR3 sequences, approximately 42% occurring once. The V and J ends lost 2 bases and 10 bases respectively, with 17 bases between them. The CDR3 contains 13 residues. Germline V CDR1 and CDR2: SQVTM, ANQGSEA. Regarding this clonotype: The target antigen is unknown.

The rearrangement links TRBV29-1 to TRBJ1-2; D unclear. Material: blood. The clonotype was recovered from a woman aged 18 to 35 in good health. In DNA, the CDR3 is TGCAGCGTTGAATTACAGCCCCACGGGAACTACACCTTC. Translation: CSVELQPHGNYTF.